Sequencing of this T cell receptor beta chain was carried out in a study of CD8 T cells in Susac syndrome. CDR3 length equals 14 residues. J lost 5 bases, V lost 6 bases, and 12 bases had no gene match. CDR1 is DFQATT, CDR2 SNEGSKA, per germline (reference sequence). Roughly 0.5 to 1 ug RNA was reverse transcribed with random hexamers. One entry per CDR3 protein results from TCRdb running MiXCR on the immunoSEQ multiplex PCR reads. The sample consists of a few hundred thousand distinct CDR3 sequences, approximately 85% of them appearing once. Stable or active relapsing-remitting multiple sclerosis, untreated and meeting revised McDonald criteria, defined the controls.

The chain carries TRBV20-1 and TRBJ1-2; TRBD1 matches 7 bases. The receptor comes from a human donor with multiple sclerosis. The sample taken for sequencing was CD8+ T cells from PBMCs. The CDR3 loop reads CSAPTSGGSYGYTF. The CDR3 DNA follows: TGCAGTGCCCCGACGTCAGGGGGGTCTTATGGCTACACCTTC.